The rows below give T cell receptor beta chains drawn from one sample of a study of T cells in Graves' hyperthyroidism and ophthalmopathy. MiXCR, applied by TCRdb to the multiplex PCR reads, yields one record per CDR3 protein. The data show around 600,000 distinct CDR3 sequences, 13% to 15% seen once. The specimen sequenced was blood. These receptors all come from a woman under 30 with Graves' ophthalmopathy. Each CDR3 is given with its conserved first and last residue. D genes are given only for firm matches. Part of the rows lack a size; the others show once, few, many or a class for expanded clones.

d_call j_call clone_size v_call cdr3_nt cdr3_aa
TRBD2 TRBJ2-7 NA TRBV2 TGTGCCACCACCCTCCGGGGGGACGACCACGTGGAGTACTTC CATTLRGDDHVEYF
NA TRBJ1-2 few TRBV3-1 TGTGCCAGCAGCCGAACCCCCATTGGCGTCTACACCTTC CASSRTPIGVYTF
TRBD1 TRBJ2-3 few TRBV29-1 TGCAGCGTTGAAACCTGGACAGGGGGTTTAGATACGCAGTATTTT CSVETWTGGLDTQYF
NA TRBJ2-7 many TRBV20-1 TGCAGTGCCCCGGCGGGGCCTAGCGAGACCTACGAGCAGTACTTC CSAPAGPSETYEQYF
NA TRBJ2-1 NA TRBV2 TGTGCCAGCAACGGGGTCGGGTCCTACAATGAGCAGTTCTTC CASNGVGSYNEQFF
NA TRBJ1-4 many TRBV6-1 TGTGCCAGCAGTGAGCAGCCCACTACCAATGAAAAACTGTTTTTT CASSEQPTTNEKLFF
NA TRBJ1-4 many TRBV15 TGTGCCACCAGCAGGGTAAACAGCCTCCTTAGGGAAAAACTGTTTTTT CATSRVNSLLREKLFF
TRBD1 TRBJ1-1 many TRBV3-1 TGTGCCAGCAGCCGAGAACAGGGGGACACTGAAGCTTTCTTT CASSREQGDTEAFF
TRBD2 TRBJ2-7 NA TRBV28 TGTGCCAGCAGTTGGCTAGCGGGGGGGACGTCCTACGAGCAGTACTTC CASSWLAGGTSYEQYF
NA TRBJ1-1 many TRBV28 TGTGCCAGCAGCTTTTCCTCCGGGGGTGTGGGCACTGAAGCTTTCTTT CASSFSSGGVGTEAFF
NA TRBJ1-3 NA TRBV4-1 TGCGCCAGCAGCCAAGCCTCGGCCGGCATATATTTT CASSQASAGIYF
NA TRBJ2-4 NA TRBV27 TGTGCCAGCAGCCAAATCGACGGGAACATTCAGTACTTC CASSQIDGNIQYF
TRBD1 TRBJ2-4 NA TRBV20-1 TGCAGTGCGGTCCCTGGGACAGGCATAGCCAAAAACATTCAGTACTTC CSAVPGTGIAKNIQYF
NA TRBJ2-7 many TRBV7-2 TGTGCCAGCAGCTTATCTCACGGGTCCTACGAGCAGTACTTC CASSLSHGSYEQYF
TRBD2 TRBJ2-2 many TRBV28 TGTGCCAGCAGAGGACTAGCGGGGAACACCGGGGAGCTGTTTTTT CASRGLAGNTGELFF
TRBD1 TRBJ1-1 NA TRBV5-5 TGTGCCAGCAGAGACAGGGGGCTCGGGAACACTGAAGCTTTCTTT CASRDRGLGNTEAFF
NA TRBJ1-2 few TRBV7-3 TGTGCCAGCAGCTCCCCTGGGATCCCAGCGGGCTACACCTTC CASSSPGIPAGYTF
NA TRBJ2-1 many TRBV5-1 TGCGCCAGCAGCTTGGTAACCCACAATGAGCAGTTCTTC CASSLVTHNEQFF
TRBD1 TRBJ1-5 NA TRBV3-1 TGTGCCAGCAGCCAGACAGGGAGTAGCAATCAGCCCCAGCATTTT CASSQTGSSNQPQHF
NA TRBJ1-1 many TRBV11-2 TGTGCCAGCAGCTTAGAGGGGGGCAAAGCTTTCTTT CASSLEGGKAFF
NA TRBJ2-2 many TRBV5-4 TGTGCCAGCAGCTTGGATTACGCGAACGCCGCCGGGGAGCTGTTTTTT CASSLDYANAAGELFF
TRBD1 TRBJ2-5 few TRBV24-1 TGTGCCACCAGTGATCAGACAGGGGGCTTCGGAGAGACCCAGTACTTC CATSDQTGGFGETQYF
NA TRBJ2-1 NA TRBV7-9 TGTGCCAGCAGCCGCACTAGAGGGCCCTACAATGAGCAGTTCTTC CASSRTRGPYNEQFF
TRBD2 TRBJ2-5 NA TRBV29-1 TGCAGCGTTGTGGGACTAGCGGGAGTTCGAGAGACCCAGTACTTC CSVVGLAGVRETQYF
NA TRBJ2-1 NA TRBV9 TGTGCCAGCAGCGTAGTCTCGGCCGACTATGAGCAGTTCTTC CASSVVSADYEQFF
NA TRBJ2-1 few TRBV7-9 TGTGCCAGCAGCTTAGAGCTCGAGAACAATGAGCAGTTCTTC CASSLELENNEQFF
NA TRBJ2-6 many TRBV7-9 TGTGCCAGCAGCCCGGACACCCTCTCTGGGGCCAACGTCCTGACTTTC CASSPDTLSGANVLTF
TRBD2 TRBJ2-3 NA TRBV12-3/TRBV12-4 TGTGCCAGCAGCCCTCTAGCGGGGGTCCCGGGAGATACGCAGTATTTT CASSPLAGVPGDTQYF
TRBD1 TRBJ1-2 NA TRBV6-2/TRBV6-3 TGTGCCAGCACCCCCGGACAGGGGCCTGGCTACACCTTC CASTPGQGPGYTF
NA TRBJ1-3 many TRBV2 TGTGCCAGCAGTGAGGCGGACACCATATATTTT CASSEADTIYF
TRBD1 TRBJ2-7 many TRBV2 TGTGCCAGCGGCGGGACAGGTCTTGGGTTTACCTACGAGCAGTACTTC CASGGTGLGFTYEQYF
NA TRBJ1-1 NA TRBV19 TGTGCCAGTAGTATAGCGGTAGGGGGCACTGAAGCTTTCTTT CASSIAVGGTEAFF
NA TRBJ2-6 NA TRBV28 TGTTCCAGCAGCTCCTCCCAGGATGGGGCCAACGTCCTGACTTTC CSSSSSQDGANVLTF
TRBD1 TRBJ2-1 many TRBV9 TGTGCCAGCAGCGTCTCGGGACAGGGGTACAATGAGCAGTTCTTC CASSVSGQGYNEQFF
NA TRBJ2-2 NA TRBV19 TGTGCCATTAGTCTCAGCAGGGCCGGGGAGCTGTTTTTT CAISLSRAGELFF
TRBD1 TRBJ1-1 many TRBV6-4 TGTGCCAGCAGCAAAGACGGACAGGGGAACACTGAAGCTTTCTTT CASSKDGQGNTEAFF
TRBD1 TRBJ1-2 NA TRBV12-3/TRBV12-4 TGTGCCAGCAGTTTAGGGACAGGGACCTTCCGCTACACCTTC CASSLGTGTFRYTF
TRBD2 TRBJ2-3 many TRBV5-1 TGCGCCAGCTTCGAGGGAGGGTTGACAGATACGCAGTATTTT CASFEGGLTDTQYF
TRBD1 TRBJ2-3 many TRBV27 TGTGCCAGCAGTTATCGGCTTGGGACAGGGGATTTAGTCGGCACAGATACGCAGTATTTT CASSYRLGTGDLVGTDTQYF
TRBD2 TRBJ2-3 NA TRBV13 TGTGCCAGCAGCCTGAGGACTAGCGGGAGCGCAGATACGCAGTATTTT CASSLRTSGSADTQYF
NA TRBJ1-5 NA TRBV27 TGTGCCAGCGGATACAGCGGCAATCAGCCCCAGCATTTT CASGYSGNQPQHF
TRBD2 TRBJ2-1 NA TRBV28 TGTGCCAGCAGCCAGAGGAGAGTAGCGGGAGCCAATGAGCAGTTCTTC CASSQRRVAGANEQFF
TRBD2 TRBJ2-7 many TRBV12-3/TRBV12-4 TGTGCCAGCAGTTTAAGACTAGCGGGGGCCTACGAGCAGTACTTC CASSLRLAGAYEQYF
TRBD1 TRBJ2-1 many TRBV12-3/TRBV12-4 TGTGCCAGCAGCGCCGGACAGGGGTCCCACAATGAGCAGTTCTTC CASSAGQGSHNEQFF
NA TRBJ2-5 few TRBV7-6 TGTGCCAGCAGCTTAGCGGGAGAGAGTGGAGAGACCCAGTACTTC CASSLAGESGETQYF
NA TRBJ2-7 few TRBV4-3 TGCGCCAGCAGCCAAGAAATTAGACACTACGAGCAGTACTTC CASSQEIRHYEQYF
TRBD2 TRBJ2-7 many TRBV20-1 TGCAGTGCTAGCTTAAGCGGGAGAATCTACGAGCAGTACTTC CSASLSGRIYEQYF